This TCR beta chain was identified during a study of T cell repertoires in cytomegalovirus infection. Background on the study: Signatures in public TCR beta sequences pointed to both CMV infection and matching HLA type.

Regarding this clonotype: Its antigen is still unknown.

Study-wide points: The ex vivo response was dominated by HLA-C-restricted CMV-specific TCR beta clonotypes. Pooled public TCR beta family frequency picked out CMV carriers with the relevant HLA.

A single record per CDR3 protein comes from TCRdb applying MiXCR to the reads. The table includes 600,000 to 800,000 distinct CDR3 sequences, 24% detected once. This sequence originates from a human donor in good health (CMV status not recorded). Some clones in this sample may be carry-over from other donors' samples. The sequencing input was CD8+ T cells from PBMCs.

The CDR3 sequence is CASSSLRGTYEQYF. The CDR3 DNA reads as TGTGCCAGCAGTTCCCTCAGGGGTACCTACGAGCAGTACTTC. The chain has TRBV27 and TRBJ2-7, with a possible D match to TRBD1 (6 bases). Germline CDR1 MNHEY, CDR2 SMNVEV (reference sequence). V shed 4 bases and J shed 2 bases, with 12 bases lying between them. The CDR3 contains 14 residues.